By share of the sample, the clone carrying this TCR beta chain is large. Its cognate antigen is unknown. Trimming left V 0 bases short and J 5 bases short, with 5 bases between. Per the germline V gene, CDR1 is MNHEY and CDR2 is SVGAGI. The CDR3 consists of 13 residues. This specimen belongs to a study of vaccination and CD4 T cells after COVID-19. Study summary: Post-vaccination specimens were collected at a median of roughly 69 days following dose two (range 14 to 241).

Oncomine TCR Beta short-read sequencing was applied to DNA from cultured CD4+ T cells. TCRdb ran MiXCR on the PCR reads and lists one entry per CDR3 protein. Among under 20,000 distinct CDR3 sequences listed, roughly 31% were seen once. Sample treatment: approximately nine-day PBMC culture with coronavirus spike peptide pools or control peptides (ViraFEST assay). The chain uses TRBV6-5 and TRBJ1-5; D is undetermined. The source of this sequence is a human donor with COVID-19. The sample consisted of cultured CD4+ T cells from blood. This CDR3 reads CASSYSLDQPQHF. The DNA for the CDR3 is TGTGCCAGCAGTTACTCGTTGGATCAGCCCCAGCATTTT.